This T cell receptor beta chain was recorded in a study of cytomegalovirus exposure and HLA in healthy donors. PCR employed 60 Vbeta and 13 Jbeta primers. Measured with immunoSEQ multiplex PCR; TCRdb has only the in-frame clones, and not every one. This sample yields approximately 95,000 clones, of which less than 80% are seen a single time; approximately 4% belongs to the top ten. Per the germline V gene, CDR1 is SEHNR and CDR2 is FQNEAQ (reference sequence). V was trimmed by 1 base and J by 0 bases, leaving 22 bases between them. There are 19 residues in the CDR3. On this clone itself: Antigen specificity is unknown.

Findings and limits, study-wide: Later analysis suggested links between common viral pathogens and several top significant clusters.

This clonotype originated in a woman in her forties in good health and CMV-seropositive. The chain uses TRBV7-9 and TRBJ2-7, with TRBD2 as a possible D gene (6 bases). Sequencing used PBMCs. CDR3: CASSLVFRSEGGPSYEQYF. The CDR3 region has the DNA TGTGCCAGCAGCTTAGTTTTTCGCAGCGAGGGAGGCCCCTCCTACGAGCAGTACTTC.